The clone carrying this TCR beta chain was counted at least ten times. Its antigen remains unknown. This sample was included in a study of CD8 T cells in ankylosing spondylitis. CDR1 MGHRA and CDR2 YSYEKL come from the germline V gene. Trimming removed 0 bases at V and 9 bases at J, with 7 bases between. This CDR3 region has 12 residues. Using its own MiXCR run on the 5' RACE reads, TCRdb lists one record per CDR3 protein. The sample shows roughly 250,000 distinct CDR3 sequences, about 11% of them seen only once. Study results and caveats: Roughly eight highly homologous variants made up a TCR beta motif that seemed to typify ankylosing spondylitis blood. Past studies reported some motif variants in reactive arthritis synovial fluid and blood.

This clonotype originated in a male donor with ankylosing spondylitis or in good health (not recorded which). Sequenced: blood, either unsorted or a sorted T cell fraction (not recorded which). This chain links TRBV4-1 with TRBJ2-3, with D tentatively TRBD2 (5 bases). In DNA, the CDR3 is TGCGCCAGCAGCCAAGATCTAGCCACGCAGTATTTT. It encodes CASSQDLATQYF.